This TCR beta chain is drawn from a study of cytomegalovirus exposure and HLA in healthy donors. The study's findings and limits: TCR beta chain V- and J-gene trimming was linked, in a later analysis, to a missense variant in DCLRE1C.

Trimming took off 1 base at V and 2 bases at J, with 12 bases between the two ends. This CDR3 region has 15 residues. Per the germline V gene, CDR1 is SGHRS and CDR2 is YFSETQ. Note on this clone: The antigen remains unidentified.

The PCR used 60 Vbeta and 13 Jbeta primers. TCRdb's table, derived via immunoSEQ multiplex PCR, lists solely in-frame clones and lacks some. This table holds about 100,000 clones, roughly 80% found once. This TCR came from a man in his forties in good health and CMV-seropositive. The V call is TRBV5-1, the J call TRBJ2-5; D perhaps matches TRBD1 (6 bases). The sample comprised PBMCs. In DNA form, the CDR3 reads TGCGCCAGCAGCTTGTTTTTGGGGGCTCAAGAGACCCAGTACTTC. Encoded protein: CASSLFLGAQETQYF.